This T cell receptor (beta chain) was found in a study of blood T cell repertoires in COVID-19. With 6 bases clipped from V and 3 bases from J, the junction kept 4 bases outside the gene matches. Germline CDR1 is LNHDA and CDR2 is SQIVND (reference sequence). The length of the CDR3 is 14 residues. The repertoire was sequenced with immunoSEQ multiplex PCR; TCRdb's copy has only in-frame clones and lacks some. Of hundreds of thousands of clones in the sample, around nine tenths were seen once. This sequence was found in a human donor in a cohort sampled during active COVID-19. Material: peripheral blood. The V gene is TRBV19, the J gene TRBJ2-3; 9 bases are a match to TRBD2. The CDR3 is CASRSGGKTDTQYF. The CDR3 DNA sequence: TGTGCCAGTAGGAGCGGGGGGAAGACAGATACGCAGTATTTT. Full variable domain (remainder filled in from reference TRBV19 and TRBJ2-3): DGGITQSPKYLFRKEGQNVTLSCEQNLNHDAMYWYRQDPGQGLRLIYYSQIVNDFQKGDIAEGYSVSREKKESFPLTVTSAQKNPTAFYLCASRSGGKTDTQYFGPGTRLTVL.